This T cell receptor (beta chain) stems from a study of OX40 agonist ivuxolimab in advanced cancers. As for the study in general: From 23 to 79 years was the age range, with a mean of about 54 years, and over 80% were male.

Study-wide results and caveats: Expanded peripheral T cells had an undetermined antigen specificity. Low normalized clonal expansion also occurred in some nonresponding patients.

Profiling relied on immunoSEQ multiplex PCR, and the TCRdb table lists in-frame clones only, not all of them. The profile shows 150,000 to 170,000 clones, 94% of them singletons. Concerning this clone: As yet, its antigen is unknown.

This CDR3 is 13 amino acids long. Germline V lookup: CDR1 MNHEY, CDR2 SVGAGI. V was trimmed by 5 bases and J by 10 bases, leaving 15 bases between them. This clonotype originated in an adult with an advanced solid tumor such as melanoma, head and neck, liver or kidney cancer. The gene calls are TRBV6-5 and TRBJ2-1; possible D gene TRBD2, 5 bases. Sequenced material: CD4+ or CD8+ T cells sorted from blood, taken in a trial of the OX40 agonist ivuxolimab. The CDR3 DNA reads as TGTGCCAGCAGTCGCCCGGGGTTGGAGGAGCAGTTCTTC. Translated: CASSRPGLEEQFF.